These 7 T cell receptor beta chains came from one sample sequenced in a study of memory B cells and T cells in multiple sclerosis. No antigen has been identified for these receptors. Separate sequencing covered autoproliferating (CFSE-dim) and non-proliferating (CFSE-high) T cells from stimulus-free culture. Pooled replicate wells came from some 50 million CFSE-labeled PBMCs cultured less than 9 days without stimulus. The protocol was immunoSEQ multiplex PCR, while the TCRdb copy is restricted to in-frame clones and leaves out a portion. Of approximately 30,000 clones listed, about 82% are singletons. Sequenced sample: PBMCs from blood kept in culture. All receptors come from a human donor with multiple sclerosis.

This chain joins TRBV5-1 and TRBJ1-6; 8 bases are shared with TRBD1. J gave up 7 bases and V 4 bases, and 4 bases lay outside the gene matches. The CDR3 spans 14 residues. Germline values: CDR1 SGHRS, CDR2 YFSETQ. CDR3 residues: CASSPDRDNSPLHF. The CDR3 DNA reads TGCGCCAGCAGCCCGGACAGGGACAATTCACCCCTCCACTTT. Complete variable domain (other parts from reference TRBV5-1 and TRBJ1-6): KAGVTQTPRYLIKTRGQQVTLSCSPISGHRSVSWYQQTPGQGLQFLFEYFSETQRNKGNFPGRFSGRQFSNSRSEMNVSTLELGDSALYLCASSPDRDNSPLHFGNGTRLTVT.

This rearrangement joins TRBV27 to TRBJ1-1, with D possibly being TRBD1 (5 bases). This CDR3 has 15 residues. V lost 3 bases and J 2 bases, leaving 13 bases between the germline ends. The germline gives CDR1 MNHEY, CDR2 SMNVEV (reference sequence). The DNA for the CDR3 is TGTGCCAGCAGTTTCGACCGGGGACCCAACACTGAAGCTTTCTTT. Translating it yields CASSFDRGPNTEAFF.

Worth noting for this clone: Sequence at one end of the junction differs from germline and may be a read error. The rearrangement links TRBV14 to TRBJ2-7; 9 bases are shared with TRBD1. Germline-derived CDR1 and CDR2 are SGHDN and FVKESK. There are 16 residues in the CDR3. The CDR3: CASSPPGTGSSHEQYF. The CDR3 DNA is TGTGCCAGCAGCCCACCAGGGACAGGGAGCTCCCACGAGCAGTACTTC.

Notes on this clone: A junction boundary mismatches the germline segment, possibly from a read error. The chain is built from TRBV5-6 and TRBJ2-3, with a weak D call TRBD1 (6 bases). The CDR3 is 14 residues long. CDR1 SGHDT and CDR2 YYEEEE come from the germline V gene. CDR3 bases: TGTGCCAGCAGGTTGGACAGAGACACAGATACGCAGTATTTT. Translating it yields CASRLDRDTDTQYF. Together with reference TRBV5-6 and TRBJ2-3, the CDR3 gives the full variable domain: DAGVTQSPTHLIKTRGQQVTLRCSPKSGHDTVSWYQQALGQGPQFIFQYYEEEERQRGNFPDRFSGHQFPNYSSELNVNALLLGDSALYLCASRLDRDTDTQYFGPGTRLTVL.

The chain has TRBV28 and TRBJ1-1; D gene uncertain. V lost 3 bases, J lost 3 bases, and 8 bases lay in between. Germline-derived CDR1 and CDR2 are MDHEN and SYDVKM. The CDR3 totals 13 residues. In nucleotides, the CDR3 is TGTGCCAGCAGTTTCTCGGGATACACTGAAGCTTTCTTT. Translated: CASSFSGYTEAFF.

This chain joins TRBV18 and TRBJ1-2; 8 bases fit TRBD1. The CDR3 length is 17 residues. Germline lookup yields CDR1 KGHSH and CDR2 LQKENI. Trimming removed 6 bases from V and 3 bases from J; junction bases left unmatched: 15. CDR3 bases: TGTGCCAGCTCTCCAAAGACAGGGGCCCCAGGAGACTATGGCTACACCTTC. Translated, it gives CASSPKTGAPGDYGYTF.

About this clone itself: The junction shows a germline mismatch at one end, possibly a read error. Other DNA sequences from this sample encode an identical CDR3 as well. The V and J genes are TRBV5-5 and TRBJ2-7, with D possibly being TRBD2 (5 bases). CDR3 size: 12 residues. Germline V gene sequence: CDR1 SGHKS, CDR2 YYEKEE (reference sequence). CDR3 nucleotide sequence: TGTGCCAGCAGTTTGGGAGCCTACGAGCAGTACTTC. Its translation: CASSLGAYEQYF.